The entry that follows covers one TCR beta chain sequence. The target antigen is unknown. The data stem from a study of shared clonotypes between healthy human individuals. Study-level findings and limits: Sampling covered nothing but blood. Tissue TCR repertoires likely differ from those found in blood.

Several immunoSEQ plates held equal portions of the genomic DNA taken from each subset. PCR replicates performed on unsorted PBMC used approximately 310 ng DNA, roughly 27,000 T cell genomes. Unsorted PBMC DNA underwent sequencing on ten immunoSEQ deep assay plates. Libraries were prepared by immunoSEQ multiplex PCR; TCRdb keeps only in-frame clonotypes and omits some of them. Seen here are 450,000 to 500,000 clones, 60% to 80% observed once, and the top ten hold approximately 12%. Germline V gene lookup returns CDR1 MNHEY and CDR2 SMNVEV (reference sequence). V was cut by 5 bases and J by 0 bases, with 11 bases left in between. This CDR3 region has 15 residues.

This TCR came from a middle-aged woman in good health. Some clones in this sample may be carry-over from other donors' samples. The rearrangement links TRBV27 to TRBJ1-3; D is ambiguous. The sample was PBMCs. CDR3 in DNA: TGTGCCAGCAGTAGAGGACGATTCTCTGGAAACACCATATATTTT. Translated: CASSRGRFSGNTIYF.